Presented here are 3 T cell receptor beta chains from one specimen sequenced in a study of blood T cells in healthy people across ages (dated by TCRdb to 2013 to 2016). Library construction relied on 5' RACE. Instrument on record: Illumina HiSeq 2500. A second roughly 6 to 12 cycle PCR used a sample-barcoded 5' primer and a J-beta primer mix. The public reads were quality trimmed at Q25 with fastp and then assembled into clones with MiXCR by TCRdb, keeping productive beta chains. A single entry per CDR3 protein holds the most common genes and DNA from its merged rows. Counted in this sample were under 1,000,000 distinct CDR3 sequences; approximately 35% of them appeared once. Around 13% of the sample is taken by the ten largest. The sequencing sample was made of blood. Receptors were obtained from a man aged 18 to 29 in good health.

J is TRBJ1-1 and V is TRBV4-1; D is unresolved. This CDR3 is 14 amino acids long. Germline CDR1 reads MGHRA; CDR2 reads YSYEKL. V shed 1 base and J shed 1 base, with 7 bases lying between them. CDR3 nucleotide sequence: TGCGCCAGCAGCCAAGGAGGCTCGAACACTGAAGCTTTCTTT. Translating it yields CASSQGGSNTEAFF.

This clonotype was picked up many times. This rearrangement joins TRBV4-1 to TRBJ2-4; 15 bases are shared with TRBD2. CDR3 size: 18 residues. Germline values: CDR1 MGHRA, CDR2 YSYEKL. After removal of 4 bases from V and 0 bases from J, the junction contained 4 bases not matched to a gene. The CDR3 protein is CASSLGLAGGLAKNIQYF. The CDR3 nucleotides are TGCGCCAGCAGCCTCGGACTAGCGGGGGGGCTAGCCAAAAACATTCAGTACTTC.

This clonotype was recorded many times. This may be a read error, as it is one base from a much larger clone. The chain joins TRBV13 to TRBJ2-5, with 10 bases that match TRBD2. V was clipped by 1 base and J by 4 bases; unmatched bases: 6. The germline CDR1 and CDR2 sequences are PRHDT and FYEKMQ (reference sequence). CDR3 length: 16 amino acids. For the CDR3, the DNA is TGTGCCAGCAGCTTAGAAGCGGGGGGGCCTTTAGAGACCCAGTACTTC. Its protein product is CASSLEAGGPLETQYF. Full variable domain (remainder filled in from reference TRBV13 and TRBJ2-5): AAGVIQSPRHLIKEKRETATLKCYPIPRHDTVYWYQQGPGQDPQFLISFYEKMQSDKGSIPDRFSAQQFSDYHSELNMSSLELGDSALYFCASSLEAGGPLETQYFGPGTRLLVL.